This T cell receptor (beta chain) derives from a study of T-cell reconstitution after alpha-beta-depleted transplantation in children (dated by TCRdb to about 2016). With regard to the full study: Using TCR repertoire profiling, the study quantitatively followed how T-cell immune reconstitution unfolded in children after TCRalphabeta/CD19-depleted allogeneic hematopoietic cell transplantation. Beyond this particular receptor, the publication reports: The frequencies of hyperexpanded clones fell over the following months, and after one year, T-cell counts and TCRbeta diversity were mostly attributed to newly produced T cells. The apparently early alphabetaT-cell count recovery about two months after transplant was reportedly dependent on only several hundred rapidly expanded clones derived from non-depleted graft cells. In some patients, the high TCRbeta diversity seen at day 60 was put down to recipient T cells and intrathymic progenitors that had survived conditioning.

Library method: PCR. The sequencer was an Illumina HiSeq 2500. Molecular barcoding was employed in the preparation of TCR libraries, with unique molecular identifiers being used to normalize TCRbeta repertoire quantification. TCRdb applied fastp at Q25 and MiXCR to the public reads, then kept only in-frame beta chains. Each record represents a unique CDR3 protein, reported with the most common genes and DNA among its rows. This sample lists some 100,000 distinct CDR3 sequences; roughly a sixth were detected once. The ten biggest clones cover roughly 21% of the sample. Via the germline V gene, CDR1 is SGHTA and CDR2 FQGNSA. The CDR3 runs 15 residues from the cysteine to the phenylalanine. The sequence is cut down to CDR3 DNA, 45 bases in frame from base 1. After removal of 3 bases from V and 0 bases from J, the junction retains 2 bases not matched to a gene. The sample's treatment or condition, from its label and the paper: allogeneic hematopoietic cell transplantation with graft depleted of TCRalphabeta T cells and CD19 B cells. TCRalphabeta/CD19-depleted allogeneic hematopoietic cell grafts were given to the transplant recipients, all of whom were children.

This clonotype was counted between two and nine times. Its recognized antigen is unknown. Per-nucleotide qualities are absent, and no much larger clonotype sits a single base away. The TCR originated in a male patient between 2 and 10 years old who had a stem cell transplant for acute lymphoblastic leukemia, so the T cells may come from the graft donor. The sequence links TRBV7-2 to TRBJ2-1, with TRBD1 matching 7 junction bases. The material sequenced was PBMCs, mostly from graft donor cells, taken 180 days after TCRalphabeta/CD19-depleted stem cell transplant. At the DNA level, the sequence is TGTGCCAGCAGCTTCAGGGGGAGCTCCTACAATGAGCAGTTCTTC. Its translation reads: CASSFRGSSYNEQFF.